This T cell receptor beta chain was captured in a study of T cells in Graves' hyperthyroidism and ophthalmopathy. Whole-study findings and limits: A model using 13 V-J features told ophthalmopathy apart from stable hyperthyroidism.

CDR3 length equals 14 residues. Trimming removed 10 bases from V and 2 bases from J; junction bases left unmatched: 10. CDR1 and CDR2 from the germline V gene are MNHNS and SASEGT. Concerning this clonotype: Antigen specificity is unknown.

It was uncontrolled infection, other autoimmune disease, pregnancy or lactation that excluded patients. Isolation of PBMCs was performed on about 9.9 ml fresh peripheral blood. It was RNA transcripts that yielded the amplified TCR beta CDR3 regions. Primed by the HTBI set, a first-round RT-PCR was run on the TCR CDR3. TCRdb re-analysed the multiplex PCR reads in MiXCR, keeping a single row per CDR3 protein. Here the sample spans some 320,000 distinct CDR3 sequences, roughly an eighth being singletons. The chain uses TRBV6-1 and TRBJ2-7, with TRBD2 matching 8 bases. The sequence was collected from a woman between 40 and 55 years old with Graves' ophthalmopathy. Sequencing used blood. The CDR3 sequence: CATQNAGGPYEQYF. DNA for the CDR3: TGTGCCACCCAGAATGCGGGGGGCCCCTACGAGCAGTACTTC.